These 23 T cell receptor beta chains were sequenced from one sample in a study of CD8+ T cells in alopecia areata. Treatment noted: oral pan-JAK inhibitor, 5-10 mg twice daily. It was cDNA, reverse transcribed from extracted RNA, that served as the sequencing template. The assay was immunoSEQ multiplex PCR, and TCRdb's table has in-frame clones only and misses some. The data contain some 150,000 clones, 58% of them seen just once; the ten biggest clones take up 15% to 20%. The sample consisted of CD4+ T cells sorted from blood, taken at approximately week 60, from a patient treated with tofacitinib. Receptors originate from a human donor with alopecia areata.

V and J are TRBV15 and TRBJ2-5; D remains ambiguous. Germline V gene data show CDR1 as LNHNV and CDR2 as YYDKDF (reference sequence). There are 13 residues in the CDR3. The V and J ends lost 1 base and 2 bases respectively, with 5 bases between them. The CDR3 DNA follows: TGTGCCACCAGCAGAGTCGGGCAAGAGACCCAGTACTTC. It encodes CATSRVGQETQYF.

CDR3 DNA: TGTGCCTGGAGTGTAGGGCCCATGGGTGAGCAGTTCTTC. Its translation: CAWSVGPMGEQFF. V usage is TRBV30 and J usage is TRBJ2-1; D is ambiguous. The length of the CDR3 is 13 residues. Trimming shortened V by 0 bases and J by 9 bases, and 12 bases separated the two germline ends. In germline, CDR1 is GTSNPN, CDR2 SVGIG (reference sequence).

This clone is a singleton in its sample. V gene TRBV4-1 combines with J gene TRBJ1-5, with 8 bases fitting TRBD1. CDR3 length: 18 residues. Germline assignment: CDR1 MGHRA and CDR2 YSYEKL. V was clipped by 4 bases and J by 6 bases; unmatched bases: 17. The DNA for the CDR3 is TGCGCCAGCAGCCTCGCTGGGCTGTCCGGGACAGGTAGTCAGCCCCAGCATTTT. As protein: CASSLAGLSGTGSQPQHF.

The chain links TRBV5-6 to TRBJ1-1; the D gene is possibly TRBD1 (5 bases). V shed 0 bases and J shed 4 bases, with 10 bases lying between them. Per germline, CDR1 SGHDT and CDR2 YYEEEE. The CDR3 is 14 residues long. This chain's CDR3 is CASSLGAGATEAFF. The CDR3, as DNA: TGTGCCAGCAGCTTGGGGGCTGGGGCCACTGAAGCTTTCTTT.

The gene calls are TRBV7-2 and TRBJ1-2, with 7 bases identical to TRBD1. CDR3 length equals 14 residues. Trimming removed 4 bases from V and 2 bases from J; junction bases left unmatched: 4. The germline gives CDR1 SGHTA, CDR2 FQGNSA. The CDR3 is CASSYETGNYGYTF. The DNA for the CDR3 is TGTGCCAGCAGCTACGAGACAGGGAACTATGGCTACACCTTC. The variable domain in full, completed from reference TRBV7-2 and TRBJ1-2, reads GAGVSQSPSNKVTEKGKDVELRCDPISGHTALYWYRQSLGQGLEFLIYFQGNSAPDKSGLPSDRFSAERTGGSVSTLTIQRTQQEDSAVYLCASSYETGNYGYTFGSGTRLTVV.

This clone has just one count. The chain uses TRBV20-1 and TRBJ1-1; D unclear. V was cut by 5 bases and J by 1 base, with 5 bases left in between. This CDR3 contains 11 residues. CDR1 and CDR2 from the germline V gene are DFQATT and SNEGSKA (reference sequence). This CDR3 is CSAGRNTEAFF. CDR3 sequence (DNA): TGCAGTGCTGGGAGGAACACTGAAGCTTTCTTT.

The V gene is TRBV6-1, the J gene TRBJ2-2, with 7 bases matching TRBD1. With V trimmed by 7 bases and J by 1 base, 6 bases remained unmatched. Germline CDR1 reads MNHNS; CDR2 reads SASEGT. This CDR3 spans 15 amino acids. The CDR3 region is CASKKDRVNTGELFF. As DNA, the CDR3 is TGTGCCAGCAAGAAAGACAGGGTGAACACCGGGGAGCTGTTTTTT.

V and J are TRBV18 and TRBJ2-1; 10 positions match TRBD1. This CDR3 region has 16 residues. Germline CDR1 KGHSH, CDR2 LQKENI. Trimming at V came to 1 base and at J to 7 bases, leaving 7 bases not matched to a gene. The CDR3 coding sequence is TGTGCCAGCTCACCACAATACAGGGACAGGGGAAATGAGCAGTTCTTC. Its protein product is CASSPQYRDRGNEQFF.

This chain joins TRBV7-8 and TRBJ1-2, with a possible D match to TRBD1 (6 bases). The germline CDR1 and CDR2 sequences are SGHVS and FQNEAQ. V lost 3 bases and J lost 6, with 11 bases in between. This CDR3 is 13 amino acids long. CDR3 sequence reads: CASSFVQGNGYTF. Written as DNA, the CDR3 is TGTGCCAGCAGCTTCGTACAGGGAAATGGCTACACCTTC.

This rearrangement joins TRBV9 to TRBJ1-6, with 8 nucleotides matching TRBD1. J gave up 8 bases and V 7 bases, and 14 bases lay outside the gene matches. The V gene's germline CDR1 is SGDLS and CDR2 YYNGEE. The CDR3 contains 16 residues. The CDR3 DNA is TGTGCCAGCGGCGATCGGATTCAGGGGGCGGATTCACCCCTCCACTTT. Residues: CASGDRIQGADSPLHF. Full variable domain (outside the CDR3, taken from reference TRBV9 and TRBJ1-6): DSGVTQTPKHLITATGQRVTLRCSPRSGDLSVYWYQQSLDQGLQFLIQYYNGEERAKGNILERFSAQQFPDLHSELNLSSLELGDSALYFCASGDRIQGADSPLHFGNGTRLTVT.

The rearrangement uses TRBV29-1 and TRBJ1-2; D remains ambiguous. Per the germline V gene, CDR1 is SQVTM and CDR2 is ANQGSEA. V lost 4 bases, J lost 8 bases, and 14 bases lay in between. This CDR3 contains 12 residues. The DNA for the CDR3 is TGCAGCGTTGTCATCGGGGAGGTCGGCTACACCTTC. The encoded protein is CSVVIGEVGYTF.

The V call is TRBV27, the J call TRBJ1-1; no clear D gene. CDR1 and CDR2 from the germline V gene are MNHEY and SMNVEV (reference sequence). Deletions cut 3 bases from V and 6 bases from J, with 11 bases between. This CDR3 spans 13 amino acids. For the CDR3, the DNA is TGTGCCAGCAGTTTTTTCCGGCAATCTGAAGCTTTCTTT. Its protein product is CASSFFRQSEAFF.

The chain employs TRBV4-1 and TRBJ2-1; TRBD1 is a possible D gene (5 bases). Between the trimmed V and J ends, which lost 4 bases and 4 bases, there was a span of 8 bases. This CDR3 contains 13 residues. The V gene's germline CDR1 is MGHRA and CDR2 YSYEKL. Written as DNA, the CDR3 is TGCGCCAGCAGCCTCGGACAATACAATGAGCAGTTCTTC. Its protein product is CASSLGQYNEQFF.

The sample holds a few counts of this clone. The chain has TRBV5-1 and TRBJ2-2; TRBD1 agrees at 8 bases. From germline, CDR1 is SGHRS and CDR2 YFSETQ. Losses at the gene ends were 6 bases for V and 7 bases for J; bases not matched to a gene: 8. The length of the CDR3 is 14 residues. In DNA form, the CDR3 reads TGCGCCAGCAAAGGACAGGGTAACGGCGGGGAGCTGTTTTTT. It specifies CASKGQGNGGELFF.

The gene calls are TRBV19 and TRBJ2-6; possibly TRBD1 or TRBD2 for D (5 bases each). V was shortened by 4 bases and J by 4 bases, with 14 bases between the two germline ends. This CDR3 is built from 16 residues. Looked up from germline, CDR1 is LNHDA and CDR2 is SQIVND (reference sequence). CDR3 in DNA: TGTGCCAGTAGTACCAGACGGGGCCCGGGGGCCAACGTCCTGACTTTC. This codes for CASSTRRGPGANVLTF.

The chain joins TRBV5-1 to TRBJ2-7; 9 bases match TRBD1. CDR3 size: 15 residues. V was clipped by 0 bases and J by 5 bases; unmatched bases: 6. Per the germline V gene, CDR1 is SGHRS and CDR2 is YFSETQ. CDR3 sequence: CASSLAGQGFDEQYF. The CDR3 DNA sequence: TGCGCCAGCAGCTTGGCGGGACAGGGCTTCGACGAGCAGTACTTC.

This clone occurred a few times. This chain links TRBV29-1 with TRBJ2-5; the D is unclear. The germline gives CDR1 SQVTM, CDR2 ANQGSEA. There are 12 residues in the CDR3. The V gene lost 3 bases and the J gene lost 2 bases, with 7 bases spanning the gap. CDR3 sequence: CSVDFGQETQYF. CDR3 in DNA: TGCAGCGTTGACTTTGGACAAGAGACCCAGTACTTC.

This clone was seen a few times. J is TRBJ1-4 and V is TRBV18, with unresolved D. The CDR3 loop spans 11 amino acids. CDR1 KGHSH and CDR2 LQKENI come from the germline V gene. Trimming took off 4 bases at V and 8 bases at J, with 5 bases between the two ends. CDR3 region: CASSLKEKLFF. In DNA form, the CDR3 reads TGTGCCAGCTCACTGAAGGAAAAACTGTTTTTT. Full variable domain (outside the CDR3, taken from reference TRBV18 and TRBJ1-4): NAGVMQNPRHLVRRRGQEARLRCSPMKGHSHVYWYRQLPEEGLKFMVYLQKENIIDESGMPKERFSAEFPKEGPSILRIQQVVRGDSAAYFCASSLKEKLFFGSGTQLSVL.

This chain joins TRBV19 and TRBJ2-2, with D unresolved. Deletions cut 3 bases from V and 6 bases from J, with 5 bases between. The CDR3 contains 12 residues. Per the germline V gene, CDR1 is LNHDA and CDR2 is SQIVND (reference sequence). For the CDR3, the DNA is TGTGCCAGTAGTATCCGGTCCGGGGAGCTGTTTTTT. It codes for CASSIRSGELFF.

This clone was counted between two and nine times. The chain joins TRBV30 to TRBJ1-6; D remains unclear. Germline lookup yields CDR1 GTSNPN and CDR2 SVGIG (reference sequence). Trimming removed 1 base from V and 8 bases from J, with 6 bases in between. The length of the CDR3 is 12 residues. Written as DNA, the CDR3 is TGTGCCTGGAGTGATCTGTATTCACCCCTCCACTTT. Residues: CAWSDLYSPLHF.

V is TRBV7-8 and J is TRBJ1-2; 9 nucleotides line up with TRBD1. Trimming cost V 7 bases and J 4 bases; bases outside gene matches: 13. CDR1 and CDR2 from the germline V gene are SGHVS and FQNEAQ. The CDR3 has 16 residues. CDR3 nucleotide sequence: TGTGCCAGCACCGCGGTCGGCGGGACAGGGAGCTATGGCTACACCTTC. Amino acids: CASTAVGGTGSYGYTF.

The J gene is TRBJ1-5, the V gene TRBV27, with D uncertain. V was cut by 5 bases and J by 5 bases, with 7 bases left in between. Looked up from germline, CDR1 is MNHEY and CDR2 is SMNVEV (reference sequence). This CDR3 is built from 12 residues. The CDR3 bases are TGTGCCAGCAGTCCCATAGATCAGCCCCAGCATTTT. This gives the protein CASSPIDQPQHF.

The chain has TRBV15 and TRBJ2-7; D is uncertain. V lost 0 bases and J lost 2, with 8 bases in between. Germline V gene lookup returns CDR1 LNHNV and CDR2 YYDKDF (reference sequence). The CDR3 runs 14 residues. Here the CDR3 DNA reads TGTGCCACCAGCAGAGAACAGCGAGCCTACGAGCAGTACTTC. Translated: CATSREQRAYEQYF.